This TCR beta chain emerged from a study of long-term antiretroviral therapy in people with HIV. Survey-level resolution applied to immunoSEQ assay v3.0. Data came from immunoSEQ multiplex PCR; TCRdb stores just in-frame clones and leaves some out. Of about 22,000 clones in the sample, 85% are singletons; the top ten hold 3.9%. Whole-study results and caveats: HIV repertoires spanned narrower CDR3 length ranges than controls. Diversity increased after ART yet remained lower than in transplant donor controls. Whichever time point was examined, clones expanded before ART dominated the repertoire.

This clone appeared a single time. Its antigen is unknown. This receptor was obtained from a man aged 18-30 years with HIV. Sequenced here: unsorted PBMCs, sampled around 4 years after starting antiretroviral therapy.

For the CDR3, the DNA is TGTGCCAGCAGCTTAATGGTCGGGCCAGCGGGAGAGCAGTACTTC. This sequence encodes CASSLMVGPAGEQYF. The chain couples TRBV11-2 to TRBJ2-7; 7 bases are shared with TRBD2. Germline V gives CDR1 SGHAT, CDR2 FQNNGV. The CDR3 sequence is 15 residues long. V lost 2 bases and J lost 7; bases outside the gene matches: 11. The whole variable domain, remainder taken from reference TRBV11-2 and TRBJ2-7, is EAGVAQSPRYKIIEKRQSVAFWCNPISGHATLYWYQQILGQGPKLLIQFQNNGVVDDSQLPKDRFSAERLKGVDSTLKIQPAKLEDSAVYLCASSLMVGPAGEQYFGPGTRLTVT.